The rows below give T cell receptor beta chains drawn from one sample of a study of shared clonotypes between healthy human individuals. The protocol was immunoSEQ multiplex PCR, while the TCRdb copy is restricted to in-frame clones and leaves out a portion. This table holds about a million clones, over 60% found once. Specimen: memory CD4+ T cells sorted from blood. The receptors come from a man between 18 and 29 years old in good health. CDR3s include the opening cysteine and the closing phenylalanine or tryptophan. Not all rows give a size; the values are once, few, many and, for expanded clones, a class.

V: TRBV6-1
J: TRBJ1-4
size: .
CDR3: CASSETGGDRKLFF

V: TRBV2
J: TRBJ2-1
size: .
CDR3: CASTTAGGEQFF

V: TRBV7-2
J: TRBJ2-7
size: .
CDR3: CASSLGSQGGYEQYF

V: TRBV5-6
J: TRBJ1-5
size: .
CDR3: CASSLTQGDHQPQHF

V: TRBV2
J: TRBJ2-5
size: .
CDR3: CASKDESRGETQYF

V: TRBV19
J: TRBJ2-3
size: .
CDR3: CASSSIAGSTDTQYF

V: TRBV28
J: TRBJ2-7
size: .
CDR3: CASSSRKEGVGEQYF

V: TRBV9
J: TRBJ2-2
size: .
CDR3: CASSDESRIRTGELFF

V: TRBV6-5
J: TRBJ1-2
size: few
CDR3: CASSSTANYGYTF

V: TRBV5-1
J: TRBJ1-2
size: few
CDR3: CASSLEFHDYGYTF

V: TRBV6-6
J: TRBJ2-3
size: many
CDR3: CASMTGVADTQYF

V: TRBV5-1
J: TRBJ2-2
size: once
CDR3: CASSGTSGRAGTGELFF

V: TRBV5-4
J: TRBJ2-1
size: few
CDR3: CASTLGGGRPQNEQFF

V: TRBV19
J: TRBJ2-7
size: .
CDR3: CASSIQFFRTGVSEQYF

V: TRBV4-2
J: TRBJ1-1
size: .
CDR3: CASSPRQGALFGAFF

V: TRBV7-2
J: TRBJ1-2
size: .
CDR3: CASSPGQGGGYTF

V: TRBV30
J: TRBJ2-7
size: .
CDR3: CAWSVLSPGHDEQYF

V: TRBV7-6
J: TRBJ2-3
size: .
CDR3: CASSSRTGGPTVNTQYF

V: TRBV2
J: TRBJ2-7
size: once
CDR3: CASTLGGGGYEQYF

V: TRBV7-9
J: TRBJ1-4
size: .
CDR3: CASSPLRHNEKLFF

V: TRBV4-1
J: TRBJ1-6
size: .
CDR3: CASSQFLGVPNYNSPLHF

V: TRBV6-1
J: TRBJ1-3
size: .
CDR3: CASSDFRQAINLRGNTIYF

V: TRBV6-1
J: TRBJ1-5
size: .
CDR3: CASTQGGSNQPQHF

V: TRBV7-9
J: TRBJ1-1
size: .
CDR3: CASTPDRGAFF

V: TRBV9
J: TRBJ2-1
size: .
CDR3: CASSAQGRGYNEQFF

V: TRBV19
J: TRBJ2-5
size: .
CDR3: CASSNNQETQYF

V: TRBV27
J: TRBJ2-7
size: .
CDR3: CASSRGGYPRYEQYF

V: TRBV9
J: TRBJ2-1
size: .
CDR3: CASSAGSSSYNEQFF

V: TRBV19
J: TRBJ2-7
size: .
CDR3: CASRERGSSYEQYF

V: TRBV14
J: TRBJ1-3
size: few
CDR3: CASSQGTSGGNTIYF

V: TRBV11-2
J: TRBJ1-5
size: few
CDR3: CASSLAPGGNQPQHF

V: TRBV19
J: TRBJ2-6
size: .
CDR3: CASSIGLLGANVLTF

V: TRBV12-5
J: TRBJ1-5
size: .
CDR3: CASIQGYSNQPQHF

V: TRBV11-3
J: TRBJ2-1
size: few
CDR3: CASSMGRRVNEQFF

V: TRBV15
J: TRBJ1-4
size: .
CDR3: CARTRYFRAYNEKLFF

V: TRBV5-4
J: TRBJ2-4
size: .
CDR3: CASSPRGTGGNIQYF

V: TRBV5-6
J: TRBJ2-7
size: few
CDR3: CASSHRDRHYEQYF

V: TRBV30
J: TRBJ1-2
size: .
CDR3: CAWSAGVLYGYTF

V: TRBV6-5
J: TRBJ2-2
size: .
CDR3: CASTSGQGDSGELFF

V: TRBV7-3
J: TRBJ2-5
size: .
CDR3: CASSLTGTAGQETQYF

V: TRBV15
J: TRBJ1-2
size: .
CDR3: CATSRDQGTGYGYTF

V: TRBV5-3
J: TRBJ2-1
size: once
CDR3: CARSLGTRRVKGEQFF

V: TRBV7-8
J: TRBJ1-4
size: .
CDR3: CASSKRDRGHEKLFF

V: TRBV4-1
J: .
size: .
CDR3: CASSRDSSSYEQYF

V: TRBV30
J: TRBJ1-4
size: few
CDR3: CAWSVGGTNEKLFF

V: TRBV25-1
J: TRBJ2-3
size: .
CDR3: CASSERRTSTDTQYF

V: TRBV6-5
J: TRBJ1-6
size: .
CDR3: CASRAQGSNSPLHF

V: TRBV23-1
J: TRBJ1-3
size: .
CDR3: CASSPRADSGNTIYF